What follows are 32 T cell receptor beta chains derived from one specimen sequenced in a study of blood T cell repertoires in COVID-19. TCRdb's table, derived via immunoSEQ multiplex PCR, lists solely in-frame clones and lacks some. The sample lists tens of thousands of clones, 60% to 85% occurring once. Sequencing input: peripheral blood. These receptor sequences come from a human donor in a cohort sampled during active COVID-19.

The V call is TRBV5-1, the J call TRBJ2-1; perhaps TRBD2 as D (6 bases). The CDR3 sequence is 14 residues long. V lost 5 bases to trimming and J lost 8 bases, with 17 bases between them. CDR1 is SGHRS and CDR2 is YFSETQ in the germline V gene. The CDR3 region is CASRSGWVNDEQFF. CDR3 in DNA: TGCGCCAGCAGGAGCGGGTGGGTTAACGATGAGCAGTTCTTC.

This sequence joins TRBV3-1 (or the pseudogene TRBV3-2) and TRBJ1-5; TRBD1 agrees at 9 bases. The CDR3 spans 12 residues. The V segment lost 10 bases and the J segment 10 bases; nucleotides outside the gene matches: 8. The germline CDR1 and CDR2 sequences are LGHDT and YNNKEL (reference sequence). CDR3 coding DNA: TGTGCCAACACGGGACAGGGCGTCCCCCAGCATTTT. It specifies CANTGQGVPQHF.

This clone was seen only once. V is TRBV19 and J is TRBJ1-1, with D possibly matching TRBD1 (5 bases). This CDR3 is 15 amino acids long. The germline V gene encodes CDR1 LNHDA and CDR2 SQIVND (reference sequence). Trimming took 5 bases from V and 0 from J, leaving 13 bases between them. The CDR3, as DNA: TGTGCCAGTAGTGCTCGACAGCAAATGAACACTGAAGCTTTCTTT. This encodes CASSARQQMNTEAFF.

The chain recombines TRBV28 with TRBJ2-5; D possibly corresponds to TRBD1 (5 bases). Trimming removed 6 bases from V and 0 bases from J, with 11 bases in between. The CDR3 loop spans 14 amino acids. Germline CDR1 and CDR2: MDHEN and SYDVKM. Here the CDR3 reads CASSKDRHQETQYF. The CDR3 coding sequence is TGTGCCAGCAGCAAAGACAGACACCAAGAGACCCAGTACTTC.

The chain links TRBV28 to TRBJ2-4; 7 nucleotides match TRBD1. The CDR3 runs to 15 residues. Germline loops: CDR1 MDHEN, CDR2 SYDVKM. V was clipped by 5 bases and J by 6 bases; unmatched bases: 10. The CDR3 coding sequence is TGTGCCAGCAGTCACAGACAGGGTAGGGGAAACATTCAGTACTTC. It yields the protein CASSHRQGRGNIQYF.

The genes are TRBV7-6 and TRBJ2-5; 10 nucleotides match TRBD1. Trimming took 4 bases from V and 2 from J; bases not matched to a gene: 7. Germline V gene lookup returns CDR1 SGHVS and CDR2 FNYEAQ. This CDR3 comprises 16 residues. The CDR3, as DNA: TGTGCCAGCAGCTCCGTTCTGGACAGGGGGCAAGAGACCCAGTACTTC. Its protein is CASSSVLDRGQETQYF.

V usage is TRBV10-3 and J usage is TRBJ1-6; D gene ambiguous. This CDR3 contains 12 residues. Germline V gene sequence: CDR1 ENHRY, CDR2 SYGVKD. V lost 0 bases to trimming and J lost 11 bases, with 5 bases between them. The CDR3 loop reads CAISESGAPLHF. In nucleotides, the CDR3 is TGTGCCATCAGTGAGTCAGGAGCACCCCTCCACTTT.

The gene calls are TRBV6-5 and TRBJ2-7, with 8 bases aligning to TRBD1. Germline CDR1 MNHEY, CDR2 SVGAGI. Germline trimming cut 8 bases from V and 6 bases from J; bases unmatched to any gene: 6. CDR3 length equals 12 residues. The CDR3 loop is CASQGQGPEQYF. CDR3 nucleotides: TGTGCCAGCCAAGGACAGGGCCCCGAGCAGTACTTC.

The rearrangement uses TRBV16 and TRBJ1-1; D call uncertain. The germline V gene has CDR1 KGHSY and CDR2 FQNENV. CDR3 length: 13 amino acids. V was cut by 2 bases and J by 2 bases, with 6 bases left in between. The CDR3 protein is CASSQGRNTEAFF. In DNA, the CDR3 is TGTGCCAGCAGCCAAGGGAGAAACACTGAAGCTTTCTTT.

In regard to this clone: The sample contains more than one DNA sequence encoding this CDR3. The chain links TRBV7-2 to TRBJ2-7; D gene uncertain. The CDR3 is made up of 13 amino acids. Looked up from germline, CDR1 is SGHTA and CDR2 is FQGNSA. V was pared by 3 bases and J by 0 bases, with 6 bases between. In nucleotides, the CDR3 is TGTGCCAGCAGCTTGGCGGCCTCCTACGAGCAGTACTTC. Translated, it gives CASSLAASYEQYF.

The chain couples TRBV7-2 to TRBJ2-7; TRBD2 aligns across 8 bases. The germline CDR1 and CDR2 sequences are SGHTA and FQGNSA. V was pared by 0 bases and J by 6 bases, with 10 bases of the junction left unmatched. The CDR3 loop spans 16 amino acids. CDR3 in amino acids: CASSLARLAGGSEQYF. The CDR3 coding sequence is TGTGCCAGCAGCTTAGCTCGGCTCGCGGGAGGATCCGAGCAGTACTTC.

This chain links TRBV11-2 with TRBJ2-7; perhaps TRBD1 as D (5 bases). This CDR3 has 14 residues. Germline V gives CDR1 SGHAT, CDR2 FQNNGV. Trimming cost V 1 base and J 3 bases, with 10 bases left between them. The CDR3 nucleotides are TGTGCCAGCAGCTTAGCCGGACAATACTACGAGCAGTACTTC. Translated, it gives CASSLAGQYYEQYF.

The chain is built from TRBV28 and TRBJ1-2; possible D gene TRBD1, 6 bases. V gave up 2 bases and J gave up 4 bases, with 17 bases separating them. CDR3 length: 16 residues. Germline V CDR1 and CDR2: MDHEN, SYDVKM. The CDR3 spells CASSLALTGVTYGYTF. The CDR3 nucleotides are TGTGCCAGCAGTTTAGCCTTGACAGGCGTCACCTATGGCTACACCTTC.

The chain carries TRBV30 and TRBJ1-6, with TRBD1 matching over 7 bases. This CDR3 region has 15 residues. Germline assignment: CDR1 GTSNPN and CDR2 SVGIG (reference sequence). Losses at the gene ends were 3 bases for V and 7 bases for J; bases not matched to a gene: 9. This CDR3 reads CAWSASQGRNSPLHF. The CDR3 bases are TGTGCCTGGAGCGCTTCACAGGGGAGGAATTCACCCCTCCACTTT. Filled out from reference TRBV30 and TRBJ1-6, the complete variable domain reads SQTIHQWPATLVQPVGSPLSLECTVEGTSNPNLYWYRQAAGRGLQLLFYSVGIGQISSEVPQNLSASRPQDRQFILSSKKLLLSDSGFYLCAWSASQGRNSPLHFGNGTRLTVT.

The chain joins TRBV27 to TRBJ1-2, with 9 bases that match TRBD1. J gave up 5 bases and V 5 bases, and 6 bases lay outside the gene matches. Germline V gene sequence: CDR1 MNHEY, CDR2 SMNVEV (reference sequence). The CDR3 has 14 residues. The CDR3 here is CASSQDRGRYGYTF. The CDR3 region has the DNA TGTGCCAGCAGTCAGGACAGGGGCAGGTATGGCTACACCTTC.

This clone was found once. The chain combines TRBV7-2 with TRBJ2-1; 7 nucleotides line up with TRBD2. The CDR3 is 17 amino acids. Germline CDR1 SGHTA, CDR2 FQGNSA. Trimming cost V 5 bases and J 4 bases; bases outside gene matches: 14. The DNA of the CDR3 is TGTGCCAGCAGCACCCGGGGGAGGGTTGGAGGATACAATGAGCAGTTCTTC. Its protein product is CASSTRGRVGGYNEQFF.

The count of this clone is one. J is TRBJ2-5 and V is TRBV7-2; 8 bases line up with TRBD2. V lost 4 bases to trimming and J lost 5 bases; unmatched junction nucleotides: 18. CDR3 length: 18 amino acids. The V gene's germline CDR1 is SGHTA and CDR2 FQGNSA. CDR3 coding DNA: TGTGCCAGCAGCTACAGCTTGGGGGCGGCGGGAGGTGGGGAGACCCAGTACTTC. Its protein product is CASSYSLGAAGGGETQYF.

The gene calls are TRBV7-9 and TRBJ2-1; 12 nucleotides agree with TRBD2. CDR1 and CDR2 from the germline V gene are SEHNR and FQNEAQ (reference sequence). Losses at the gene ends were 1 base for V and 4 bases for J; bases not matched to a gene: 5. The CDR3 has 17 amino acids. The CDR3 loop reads CASSLEASGRGYNEQFF. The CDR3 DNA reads TGTGCCAGCAGCTTAGAGGCTAGCGGGAGGGGATACAATGAGCAGTTCTTC.

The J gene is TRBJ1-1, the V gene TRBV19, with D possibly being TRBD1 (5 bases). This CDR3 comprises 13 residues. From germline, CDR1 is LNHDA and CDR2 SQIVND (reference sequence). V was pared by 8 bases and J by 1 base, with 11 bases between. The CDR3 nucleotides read TGTGCCAGTGATAACAGGAAGAACACTGAAGCTTTCTTT. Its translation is CASDNRKNTEAFF.

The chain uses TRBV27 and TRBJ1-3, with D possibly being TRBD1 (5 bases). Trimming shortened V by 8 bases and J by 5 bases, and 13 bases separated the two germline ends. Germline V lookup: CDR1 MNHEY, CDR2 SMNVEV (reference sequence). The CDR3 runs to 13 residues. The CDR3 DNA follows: TGTGCCAGCTGGAGCACAGGTCGAAACACCATATATTTT. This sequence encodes CASWSTGRNTIYF.

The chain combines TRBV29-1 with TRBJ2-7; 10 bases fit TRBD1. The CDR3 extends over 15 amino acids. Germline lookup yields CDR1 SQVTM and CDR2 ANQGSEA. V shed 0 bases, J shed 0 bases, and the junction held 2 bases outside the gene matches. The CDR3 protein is CSVEDRTGGSYEQYF. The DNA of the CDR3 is TGCAGCGTTGAAGATCGGACAGGGGGCTCCTACGAGCAGTACTTC.

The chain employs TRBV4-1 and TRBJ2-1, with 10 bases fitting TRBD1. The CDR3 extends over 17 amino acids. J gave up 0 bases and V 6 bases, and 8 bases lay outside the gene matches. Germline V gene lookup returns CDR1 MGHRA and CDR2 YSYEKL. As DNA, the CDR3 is TGCGCCAGCAGTGGGGACAGGGGATTAAGCTCCTACAATGAGCAGTTCTTC. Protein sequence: CASSGDRGLSSYNEQFF.

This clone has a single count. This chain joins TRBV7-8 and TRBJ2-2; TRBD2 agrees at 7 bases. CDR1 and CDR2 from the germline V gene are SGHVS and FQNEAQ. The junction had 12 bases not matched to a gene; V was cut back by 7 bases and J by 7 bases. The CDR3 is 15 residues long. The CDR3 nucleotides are TGTGCCAGCACCCAATCGGCGGGAGCGATCGGGGAGCTGTTTTTT. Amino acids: CASTQSAGAIGELFF.

This CDR3 is CASSQTRETQYF. The CDR3 nucleotides read TGTGCCAGCAGCCAAACAAGAGAGACCCAGTACTTC. The J gene is TRBJ2-5, the V gene TRBV6-5; D is unclear. CDR3 length: 12 residues. The germline gives CDR1 MNHEY, CDR2 SVGAGI. V shed 6 bases and J shed 4 bases, with 9 bases lying between them.

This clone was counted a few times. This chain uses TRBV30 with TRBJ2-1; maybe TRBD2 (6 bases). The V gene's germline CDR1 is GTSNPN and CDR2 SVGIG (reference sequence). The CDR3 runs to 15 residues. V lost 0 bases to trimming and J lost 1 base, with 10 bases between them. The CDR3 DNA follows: TGTGCCTGGAGTGTAGGGCTAGCGTCCTACAATGAGCAGTTCTTC. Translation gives CAWSVGLASYNEQFF.

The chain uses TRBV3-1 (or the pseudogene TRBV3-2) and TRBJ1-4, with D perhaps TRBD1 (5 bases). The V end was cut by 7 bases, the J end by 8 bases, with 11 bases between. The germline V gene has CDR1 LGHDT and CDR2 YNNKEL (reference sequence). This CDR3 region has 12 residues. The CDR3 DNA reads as TGTGCCAGCACAGGGAAAGGGGAAAAACTGTTTTTT. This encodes CASTGKGEKLFF.

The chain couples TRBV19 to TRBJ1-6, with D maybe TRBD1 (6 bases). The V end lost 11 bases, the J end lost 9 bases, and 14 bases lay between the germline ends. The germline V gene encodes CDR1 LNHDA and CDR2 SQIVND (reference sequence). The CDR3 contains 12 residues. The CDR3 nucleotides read TGTGCCTCCGGGGGGGCGAGTTCACCCCTCCACTTT. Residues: CASGGASSPLHF. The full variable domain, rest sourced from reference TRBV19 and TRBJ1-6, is DGGITQSPKYLFRKEGQNVTLSCEQNLNHDAMYWYRQDPGQGLRLIYYSQIVNDFQKGDIAEGYSVSREKKESFPLTVTSAQKNPTAFYLCASGGASSPLHFGNGTRLTVT.

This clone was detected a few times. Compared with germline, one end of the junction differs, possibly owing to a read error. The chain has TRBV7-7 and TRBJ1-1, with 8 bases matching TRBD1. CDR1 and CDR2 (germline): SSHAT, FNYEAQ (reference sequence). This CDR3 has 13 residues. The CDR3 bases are TGTGCTAGCAGCCCACAGGGGGAAACTGAAGCTTTCTTT. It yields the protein CASSPQGETEAFF. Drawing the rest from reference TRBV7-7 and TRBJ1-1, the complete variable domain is GAGVSQSPRYKVTKRGQDVTLRCDPISSHATLYWYQQALGQGPEFLTYFNYEAQPDKSGLPSDRFSAERPEGSISTLTIQRTEQRDSAMYRCASSPQGETEAFFGQGTRLTVV.

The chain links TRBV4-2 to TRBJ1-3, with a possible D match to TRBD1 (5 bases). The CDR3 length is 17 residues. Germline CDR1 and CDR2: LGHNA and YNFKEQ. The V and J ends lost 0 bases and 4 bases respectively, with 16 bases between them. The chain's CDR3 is CASSQDLGQGQGNTIYF. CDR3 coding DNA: TGTGCCAGCAGCCAAGATCTGGGGCAGGGCCAAGGAAACACCATATATTTT.

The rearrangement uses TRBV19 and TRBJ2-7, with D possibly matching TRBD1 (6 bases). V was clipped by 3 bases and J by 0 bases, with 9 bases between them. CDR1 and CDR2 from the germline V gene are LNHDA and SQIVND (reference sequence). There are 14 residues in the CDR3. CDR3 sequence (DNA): TGTGCCAGTAGTATTACAGGGAGCTCCTACGAGCAGTACTTC. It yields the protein CASSITGSSYEQYF.

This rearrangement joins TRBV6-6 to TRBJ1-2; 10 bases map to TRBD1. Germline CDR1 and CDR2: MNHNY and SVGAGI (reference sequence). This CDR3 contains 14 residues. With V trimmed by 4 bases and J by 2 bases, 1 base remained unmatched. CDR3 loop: CASSSGQGNYGYTF. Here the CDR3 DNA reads TGTGCCAGCAGTTCGGGACAGGGGAACTATGGCTACACCTTC.

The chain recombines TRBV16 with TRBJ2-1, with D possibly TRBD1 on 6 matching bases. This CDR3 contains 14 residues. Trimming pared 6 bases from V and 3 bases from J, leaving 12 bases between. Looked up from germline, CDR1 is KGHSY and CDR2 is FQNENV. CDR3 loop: CASSSDRSYNEQFF. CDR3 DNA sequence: TGTGCCAGCAGTTCCGACAGGAGCTACAATGAGCAGTTCTTC.